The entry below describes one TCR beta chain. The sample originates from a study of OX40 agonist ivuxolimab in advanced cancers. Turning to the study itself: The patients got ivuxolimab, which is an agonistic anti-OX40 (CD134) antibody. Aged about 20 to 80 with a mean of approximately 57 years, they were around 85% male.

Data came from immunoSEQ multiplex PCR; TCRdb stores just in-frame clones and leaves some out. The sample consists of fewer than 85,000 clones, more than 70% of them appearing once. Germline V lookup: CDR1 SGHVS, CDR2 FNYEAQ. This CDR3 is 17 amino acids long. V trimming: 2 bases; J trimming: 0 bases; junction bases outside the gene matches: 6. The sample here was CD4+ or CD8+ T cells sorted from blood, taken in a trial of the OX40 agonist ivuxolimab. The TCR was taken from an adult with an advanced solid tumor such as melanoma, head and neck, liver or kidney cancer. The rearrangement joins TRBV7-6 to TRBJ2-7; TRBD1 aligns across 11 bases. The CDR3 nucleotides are TGTGCCAGCAGCTTACAAGCCGGGACAGGGGGCTCCTACGAGCAGTACTTC. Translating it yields CASSLQAGTGGSYEQYF.